This TCR beta chain came from a study of control samples from healthy donors and cancer patients. The CDR3 is 16 amino acids. J lost 4 bases, V lost 2 bases, and 5 bases had no gene match. Germline CDR1 reads MNHEY; CDR2 reads SVGEGT. Clones were sequenced by immunoSEQ multiplex PCR, and TCRdb holds only the in-frame ones, with some missing. The top ten clones hold under 15% of a sample with approximately 140,000 clones, 94% of them seen once. This sequence joins TRBV6-2 or TRBV6-3 and TRBJ2-3; 11 positions match TRBD2. The sequence derives from a man in his forties in good health. The sequencing sample was made of blood. In nucleotides, the CDR3 is TGTGCCAGCAGTTACGGCACTAGCGGGGGCGCAGATACGCAGTATTTT. Translated: CASSYGTSGGADTQYF.